The present T cell receptor (beta chain) was sequenced within a study of T cell responses to AZD1222 COVID-19 vaccine. Study-level points and caveats: At 160-218 and 743-854, vaccine-associated CD4 TCRs were dominant, and they spanned spike. Baseline seropositivity occurred in only a handful of AZD1222 recipients. Possibly, clonal diversity was underestimated; donors were largely white British and included more females.

Notes on this clone: Its matching antigen is unknown.

Germline CDR1 is MDHEN and CDR2 is SYDVKM. This CDR3 spans 15 amino acids. The V end lost 5 bases, the J end lost 2 bases, and 13 bases lay between the germline ends. TCRdb keeps only in-frame clones here, not all; method: immunoSEQ multiplex PCR. The sample consists of about 93,000 clones, approximately 86% of them appearing once. Specimen: peripheral blood, collected on day 0 of AZD1222 vaccination. This clonotype was sampled from an adult in good health. The chain has TRBV28 and TRBJ1-5; D ambiguous. In DNA, the CDR3 is TGTGCCAGCAGTGGACGGCGTCAAGGCAATCAGCCCCAGCATTTT. Its translation is CASSGRRQGNQPQHF.